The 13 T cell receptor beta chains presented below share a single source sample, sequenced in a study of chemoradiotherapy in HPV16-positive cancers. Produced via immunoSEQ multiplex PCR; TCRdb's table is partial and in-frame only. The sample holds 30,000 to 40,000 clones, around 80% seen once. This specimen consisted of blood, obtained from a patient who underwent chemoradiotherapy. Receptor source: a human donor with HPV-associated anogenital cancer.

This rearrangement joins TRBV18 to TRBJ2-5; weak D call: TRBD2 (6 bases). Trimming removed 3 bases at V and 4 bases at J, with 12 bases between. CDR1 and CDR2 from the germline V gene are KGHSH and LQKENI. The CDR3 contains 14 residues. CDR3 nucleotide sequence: TGTGCCAGCTCACCGCGGGGCACCGGAGAGACCCAGTACTTC. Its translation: CASSPRGTGETQYF.

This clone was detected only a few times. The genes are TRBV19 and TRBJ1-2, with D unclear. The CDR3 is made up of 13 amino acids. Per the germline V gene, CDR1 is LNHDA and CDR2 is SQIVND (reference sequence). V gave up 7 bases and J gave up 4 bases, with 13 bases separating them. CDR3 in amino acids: CASKVEGIYGYTF. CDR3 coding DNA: TGTGCCAGTAAAGTGGAAGGAATCTATGGCTACACCTTC.

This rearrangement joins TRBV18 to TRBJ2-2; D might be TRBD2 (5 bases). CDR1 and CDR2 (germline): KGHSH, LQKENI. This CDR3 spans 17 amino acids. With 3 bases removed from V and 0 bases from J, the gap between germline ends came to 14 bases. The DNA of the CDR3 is TGTGCCAGCTCACCCCCCAACGGGGTGACGAACACCGGGGAGCTGTTTTTT. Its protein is CASSPPNGVTNTGELFF.

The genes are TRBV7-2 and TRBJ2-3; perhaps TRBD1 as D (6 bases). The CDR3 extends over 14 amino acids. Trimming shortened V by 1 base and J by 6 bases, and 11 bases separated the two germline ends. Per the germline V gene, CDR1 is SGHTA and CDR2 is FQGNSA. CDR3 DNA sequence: TGTGCCAGCAGCTTAGAGCTGGGGGCGGATACGCAGTATTTT. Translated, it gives CASSLELGADTQYF.

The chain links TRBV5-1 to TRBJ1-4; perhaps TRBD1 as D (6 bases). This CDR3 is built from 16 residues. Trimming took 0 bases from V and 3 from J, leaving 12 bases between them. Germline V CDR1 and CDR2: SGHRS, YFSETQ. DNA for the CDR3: TGCGCCAGCAGCTTGGCCCCCCGGACAGCTAATGAAAAACTGTTTTTT. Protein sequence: CASSLAPRTANEKLFF.

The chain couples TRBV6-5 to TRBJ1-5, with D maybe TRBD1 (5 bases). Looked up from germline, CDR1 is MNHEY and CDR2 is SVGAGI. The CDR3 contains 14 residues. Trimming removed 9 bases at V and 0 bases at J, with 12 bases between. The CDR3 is CASRDGNSNQPQHF. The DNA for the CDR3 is TGTGCCAGTCGGGACGGAAATAGCAATCAGCCCCAGCATTTT.

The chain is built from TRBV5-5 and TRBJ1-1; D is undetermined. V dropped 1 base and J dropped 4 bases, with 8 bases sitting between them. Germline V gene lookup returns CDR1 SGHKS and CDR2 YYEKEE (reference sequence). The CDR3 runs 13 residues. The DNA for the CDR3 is TGTGCCAGCAGCTTGTCATGGGGCACTGAAGCTTTCTTT. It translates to CASSLSWGTEAFF.

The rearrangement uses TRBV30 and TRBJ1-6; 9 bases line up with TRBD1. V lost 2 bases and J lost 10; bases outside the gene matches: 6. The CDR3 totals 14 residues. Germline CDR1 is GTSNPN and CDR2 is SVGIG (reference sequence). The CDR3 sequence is CAWSYDRGYSPLHF. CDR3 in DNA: TGTGCCTGGAGTTATGACAGGGGGTACTCACCCCTCCACTTT.

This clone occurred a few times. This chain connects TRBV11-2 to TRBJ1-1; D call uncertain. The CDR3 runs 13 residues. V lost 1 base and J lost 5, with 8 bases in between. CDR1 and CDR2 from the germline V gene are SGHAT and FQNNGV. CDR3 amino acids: CASSLGSWTEAFF. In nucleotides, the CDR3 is TGTGCCAGCAGCTTAGGGTCCTGGACTGAAGCTTTCTTT.

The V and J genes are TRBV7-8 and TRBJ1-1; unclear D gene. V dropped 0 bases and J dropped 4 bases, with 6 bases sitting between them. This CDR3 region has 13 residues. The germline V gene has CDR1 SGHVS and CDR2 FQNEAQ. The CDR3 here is CASSLADRTEAFF. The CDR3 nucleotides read TGTGCCAGCAGCTTAGCCGACCGCACTGAAGCTTTCTTT.

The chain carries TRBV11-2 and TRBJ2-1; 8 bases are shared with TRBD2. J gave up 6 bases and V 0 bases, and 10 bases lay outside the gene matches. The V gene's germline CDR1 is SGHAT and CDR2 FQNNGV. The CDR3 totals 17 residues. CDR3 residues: CASSLDLMAGGFNEQFF. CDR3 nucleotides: TGTGCCAGCAGCTTAGACCTAATGGCGGGGGGTTTCAATGAGCAGTTCTTC.

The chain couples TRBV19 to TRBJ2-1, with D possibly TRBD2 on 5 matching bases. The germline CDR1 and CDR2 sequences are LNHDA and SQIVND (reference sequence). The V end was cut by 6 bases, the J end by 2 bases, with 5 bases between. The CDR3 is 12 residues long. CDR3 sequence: CASSGTYNEQFF. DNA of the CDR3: TGTGCCAGTAGCGGGACCTACAATGAGCAGTTCTTC.

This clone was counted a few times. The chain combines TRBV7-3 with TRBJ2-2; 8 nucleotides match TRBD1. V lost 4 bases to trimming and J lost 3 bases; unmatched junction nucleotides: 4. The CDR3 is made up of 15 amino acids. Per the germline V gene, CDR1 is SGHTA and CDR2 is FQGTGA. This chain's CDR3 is CASSSTGADTGELFF. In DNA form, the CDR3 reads TGTGCCAGCAGCTCGACAGGGGCGGACACCGGGGAGCTGTTTTTT.